Sequencing of this T cell receptor beta chain was carried out in a study of T cell changes during pregnancy in multiple sclerosis. The repertoire was sequenced with immunoSEQ multiplex PCR; TCRdb's copy has only in-frame clones and lacks some. The sample lists around 70,000 clones, just over 90% seen once, with more than 1.2% in the top ten. The clonotype was recovered from a female donor with multiple sclerosis, enrolled in a pregnancy study. Sample: peripheral blood, taken in the third trimester of pregnancy.

As DNA, the CDR3 is TGTGCCAGCAGCCAGGTAGCGGGGGGCGTCTACAATGAGCAGTTCTTC. It encodes CASSQVAGGVYNEQFF. This rearrangement joins TRBV4-2 to TRBJ2-1, with 10 bases identical to TRBD2. Germline assignment: CDR1 LGHNA and CDR2 YNFKEQ. The CDR3 runs to 16 residues. Trimming removed 3 bases from V and 3 bases from J; junction bases left unmatched: 5.